This TCR beta chain was sequenced for a study of CD8+CD57+ T cells in acquired aplastic anemia. This clonotype was seen only a few times. V lost 5 bases to trimming and J lost 1 base; unmatched junction nucleotides: 5. The CDR3 is made up of 15 amino acids. Germline V lookup: CDR1 DFQATT, CDR2 SNEGSKA (reference sequence). Previously, flow cytometry had revealed CD8+CD57+ cell expansion in the patients chosen for sequencing. It was genomic DNA that served as the template for profiling TCR beta VDJ and CDR3. TCRdb reprocessed the reads via MiXCR and lists one record per CDR3 protein. The data contain about 98,000 distinct CDR3 sequences, about 63% of them singletons.

The sample taken for sequencing was sorted CD4+, CD8+, or CD8+CD57+ T cells (not recorded which) from PBMCs. The rearrangement joins TRBV20-1 to TRBJ2-7, with 13 bases that match TRBD2. This TCR came from a human donor with aplastic anemia. CDR3 coding DNA: TGCAGTGCTTCCGGACTAGCGGGGGTTTCCTACGAGCAGTACTTC. This translates into CSASGLAGVSYEQYF.